These T cell receptor beta chains were read from a single sample in a study of CD8 T cells in Susac syndrome. Each CDR3 protein is one row after TCRdb ran MiXCR on the immunoSEQ multiplex PCR reads. The sample includes about 280,000 distinct CDR3 sequences, roughly 85% of them seen just once. Material: CD8+ T cells from PBMCs. These receptor sequences come from a human donor with multiple sclerosis. Each CDR3 is given with its conserved first and last residue. The order of the fields is CDR3 DNA, CDR3 protein, J gene, D gene, clone size, V gene. D genes are given only for firm matches. Rows may omit the clone size; those that give it use once, few, many or a size class.

TGTGCCAGCAGTTCCGGGACTAGGGAGTTCTTC,CASSSGTREFF,TRBJ2-1,TRBD2,NA,TRBV12-3/TRBV12-4
TGTGCCAGCAGTTTTTCTGTGGGGTTGAACACTGAAGCTTTCTTT,CASSFSVGLNTEAFF,TRBJ1-1,NA,NA,TRBV12-3/TRBV12-4
TGCGCCAGCACAACTGGGGGTGCCGGGAGCCACAATGAGCAGTTCTTC,CASTTGGAGSHNEQFF,TRBJ2-1,NA,NA,TRBV5-1
TGTGCCAGCAGTGAATCGGCGGGGTGGGATTCACCCCTCCACTTT,CASSESAGWDSPLHF,TRBJ1-6,NA,NA,TRBV25-1
TGTGCCAGCAGCCGTGGGACAGGGGCCTACGAGCAGTACTTC,CASSRGTGAYEQYF,TRBJ2-7,TRBD1,NA,TRBV11-2
TGTGCCAGCAGCTTTTGGGGGGGGACCTACGAGCAGTACTTC,CASSFWGGTYEQYF,TRBJ2-7,TRBD2,NA,TRBV5-4
TGTGCCACCAGCAGAGTGCCTAGCGGAAGCACAGATACGCAGTATTTT,CATSRVPSGSTDTQYF,TRBJ2-3,TRBD2,NA,TRBV15
TGCAGTGCTAGACCGATGGGACAGGGGGCTTACGAGCAGTACTTC,CSARPMGQGAYEQYF,TRBJ2-7,TRBD1,NA,TRBV20-1
TGTGCCAGCAGCCATCCCGGGACAGGGGGCAGGACCTACGAGCAGTACTTC,CASSHPGTGGRTYEQYF,TRBJ2-7,TRBD1,NA,TRBV9
TGTGCCAGCAGCTTAGGAGCGGGAGTGTTTTCGAACACCGGGGAGCTGTTTTTT,CASSLGAGVFSNTGELFF,TRBJ2-2,TRBD2,few,TRBV7-2
TGTGCCAGCAGCGCGGGACACCTAGCTAACTATGGCTACACCTTC,CASSAGHLANYGYTF,TRBJ1-2,NA,NA,TRBV9
TGTGCCAGCAGCTTCCCCGCCATGTGGGTAGCGGGAGACCCCTACGAGCAGTACTTC,CASSFPAMWVAGDPYEQYF,TRBJ2-7,TRBD2,NA,TRBV7-2
TGCAGCGGAAGCTTACAGGGGAACTATGGCTACACCTTC,CSGSLQGNYGYTF,TRBJ1-2,TRBD1,NA,TRBV29-1
TGCAGCGTCTTGACAGGGACCACTGGGGCTTTCTTT,CSVLTGTTGAFF,TRBJ1-1,TRBD1,NA,TRBV29-1
TGTGCCAGCACCACCAAACAGGGGGTCGATGAAAAACTGTTTTTT,CASTTKQGVDEKLFF,TRBJ1-4,TRBD1,NA,TRBV25-1
TGTGCCGCCGGAGGGGATGGCAATCAGCCCCAGCATTTT,CAAGGDGNQPQHF,TRBJ1-5,NA,NA,TRBV27
TGTGCCAGTCGGACGGATTTTAGCTCCTACGAGCAGTACTTC,CASRTDFSSYEQYF,TRBJ2-7,NA,NA,TRBV2
TGTGCCAGCAGCCCTCGCGCGGGGTTGGGGACGCAGTACTTC,CASSPRAGLGTQYF,TRBJ2-7,NA,NA,TRBV9
TGCAGCGTTGTGTCCGGGGGCGACACCGGGGAGCTGTTTTTT,CSVVSGGDTGELFF,TRBJ2-2,NA,NA,TRBV29-1
TGTGCCTGGAGCAGTCCAAATGAAAAACTGTTTTTT,CAWSSPNEKLFF,TRBJ1-4,NA,NA,TRBV30
TGTGCCGCCGGGACAGGGGACTCTGGGGCCAACGTCCTGACTTTC,CAAGTGDSGANVLTF,TRBJ2-6,TRBD1,NA,TRBV19
TGTGCCAGCAGTGAGTCTGGCGGATCCTACGAGCAGTACTTC,CASSESGGSYEQYF,TRBJ2-7,NA,NA,TRBV25-1
TGTGCCAGCAGCTCGTCTACAGGGGGAGCCTACGAGCAGTACTTC,CASSSSTGGAYEQYF,TRBJ2-7,TRBD1,NA,TRBV11-2
TGTGCTAGTGGCTCATGGGGGGTAGACGAGCAGTACTTC,CASGSWGVDEQYF,TRBJ2-7,NA,NA,TRBV12-5
TGTGCCAGCAGCTTAACAAAGGGGGGCCCAGATACGCAGTATTTT,CASSLTKGGPDTQYF,TRBJ2-3,NA,NA,TRBV7-6
TGTGCCACCTACGGACGCCACTACGAGCAGTACTTC,CATYGRHYEQYF,TRBJ2-7,NA,NA,TRBV6-1
TGTGCCAGCAGTTTGGGGACTAGGGGTTTCAATGAGCAGTTCTTC,CASSLGTRGFNEQFF,TRBJ2-1,TRBD2,NA,TRBV27
TGCGCCAGCAGTCGACCTCACACTGAAGCTTTCTTT,CASSRPHTEAFF,TRBJ1-1,NA,NA,TRBV23-1